At least ten counts were recorded for the clone carrying this T cell receptor beta chain. This sample was taken from a study of T cells in Graves' hyperthyroidism and ophthalmopathy. RNA transcripts served as the template for amplifying TCR beta CDR3 regions. RT-PCR in the first round (using the HTBI primer set) targeted the TCR CDR3. MiXCR was run by TCRdb on the multiplex PCR reads, yielding one entry per CDR3 protein. The sample records around 520,000 distinct CDR3 sequences, around 24% being singletons. The CDR3 is 13 amino acids. V was clipped by 3 bases and J by 7 bases, with 12 bases between them. In germline, CDR1 is SGHTA, CDR2 FQGNSA.

What was sequenced was blood. The sequence was obtained from a woman aged 30 to 39 with Graves' ophthalmopathy. The J gene is TRBJ1-2, the V gene TRBV7-2; D call uncertain. This CDR3 reads CASSFPLSPGYTF. CDR3 nucleotide sequence: TGTGCCAGCAGCTTTCCACTAAGCCCTGGCTACACCTTC.